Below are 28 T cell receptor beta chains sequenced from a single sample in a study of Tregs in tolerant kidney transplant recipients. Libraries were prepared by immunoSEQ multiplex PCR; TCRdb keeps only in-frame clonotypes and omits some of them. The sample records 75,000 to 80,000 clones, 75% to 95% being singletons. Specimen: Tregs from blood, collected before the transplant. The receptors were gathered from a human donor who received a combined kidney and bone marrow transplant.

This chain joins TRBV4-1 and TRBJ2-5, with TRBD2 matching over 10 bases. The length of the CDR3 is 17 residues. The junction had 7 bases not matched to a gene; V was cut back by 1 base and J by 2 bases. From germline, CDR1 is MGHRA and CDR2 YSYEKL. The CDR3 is CASSQGGLAGAQETQYF. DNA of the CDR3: TGCGCCAGCAGCCAAGGTGGGCTAGCGGGGGCACAAGAGACCCAGTACTTC.

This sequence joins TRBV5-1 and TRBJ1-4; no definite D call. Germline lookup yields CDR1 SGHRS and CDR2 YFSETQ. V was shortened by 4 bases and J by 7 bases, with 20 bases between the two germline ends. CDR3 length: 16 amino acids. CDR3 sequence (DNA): TGCGCCAGCAGCCTATACCCGAACGCAGCCCTTGAAAAACTGTTTTTT. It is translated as CASSLYPNAALEKLFF.

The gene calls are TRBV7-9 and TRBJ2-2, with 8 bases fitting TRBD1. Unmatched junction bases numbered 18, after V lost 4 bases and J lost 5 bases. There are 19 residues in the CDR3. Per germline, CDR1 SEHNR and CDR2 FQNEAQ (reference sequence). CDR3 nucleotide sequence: TGTGCCAGCAGCTCAACCCCTAGGCAGGGGGCGTCTGGGACCGGGGAGCTGTTTTTT. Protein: CASSSTPRQGASGTGELFF. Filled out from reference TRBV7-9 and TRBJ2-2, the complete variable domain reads DTGVSQNPRHKITKRGQNVTFRCDPISEHNRLYWYRQTLGQGPEFLTYFQNEAQLEKSRLLSDRFSAERPKGSFSTLEIQRTEQGDSAMYLCASSSTPRQGASGTGELFFGEGSRLTVL.

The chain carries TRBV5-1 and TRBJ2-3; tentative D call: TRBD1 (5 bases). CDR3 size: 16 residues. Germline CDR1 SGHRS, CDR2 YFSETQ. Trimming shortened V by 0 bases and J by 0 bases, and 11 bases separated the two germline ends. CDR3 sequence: CASSLEGRASTDTQYF. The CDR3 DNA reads TGCGCCAGCAGCTTGGAGGGCAGGGCTAGCACAGATACGCAGTATTTT.

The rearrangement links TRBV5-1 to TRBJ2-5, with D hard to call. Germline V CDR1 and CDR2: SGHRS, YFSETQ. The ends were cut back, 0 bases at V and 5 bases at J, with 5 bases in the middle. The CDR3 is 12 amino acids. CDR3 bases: TGCGCCAGCAGCTTGGCCTCTGAGACCCAGTACTTC. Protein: CASSLASETQYF.

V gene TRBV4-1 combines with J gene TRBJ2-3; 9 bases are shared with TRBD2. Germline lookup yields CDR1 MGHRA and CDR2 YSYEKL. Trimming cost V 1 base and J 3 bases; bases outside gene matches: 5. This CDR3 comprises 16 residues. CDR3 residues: CASSQGGLAQTDTQYF. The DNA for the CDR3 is TGCGCCAGCAGCCAAGGTGGACTAGCGCAAACAGATACGCAGTATTTT.

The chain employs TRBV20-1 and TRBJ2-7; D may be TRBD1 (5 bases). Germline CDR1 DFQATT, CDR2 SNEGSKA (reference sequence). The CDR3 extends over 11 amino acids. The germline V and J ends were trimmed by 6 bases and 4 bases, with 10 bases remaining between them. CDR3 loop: CSANQGYEQYF. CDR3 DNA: TGCAGTGCGAATCAGGGTTACGAGCAGTACTTC.

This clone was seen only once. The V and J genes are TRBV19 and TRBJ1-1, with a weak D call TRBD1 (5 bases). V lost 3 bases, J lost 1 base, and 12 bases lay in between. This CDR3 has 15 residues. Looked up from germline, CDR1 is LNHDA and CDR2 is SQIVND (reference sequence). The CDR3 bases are TGTGCCAGTAGTATCTTCGGGACGGGGAACACTGAAGCTTTCTTT. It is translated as CASSIFGTGNTEAFF.

In nucleotides, the CDR3 is TGTGCCACTAAGCTGGGGGGTACGGGGACTGAAGCTTTCTTT. As protein: CATKLGGTGTEAFF. The chain carries TRBV28 and TRBJ1-1, with D tentatively TRBD1 (5 bases). V shed 10 bases and J shed 5 bases, with 20 bases lying between them. The CDR3 loop spans 14 amino acids. Looked up from germline, CDR1 is MDHEN and CDR2 is SYDVKM.

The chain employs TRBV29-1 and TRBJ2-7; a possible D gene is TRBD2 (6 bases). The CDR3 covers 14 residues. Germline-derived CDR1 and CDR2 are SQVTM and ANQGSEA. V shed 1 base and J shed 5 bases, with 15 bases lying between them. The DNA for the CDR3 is TGCAGCGTTGAAGGTGGCGGGAAGTCGAACGAGCAGTACTTC. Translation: CSVEGGGKSNEQYF.

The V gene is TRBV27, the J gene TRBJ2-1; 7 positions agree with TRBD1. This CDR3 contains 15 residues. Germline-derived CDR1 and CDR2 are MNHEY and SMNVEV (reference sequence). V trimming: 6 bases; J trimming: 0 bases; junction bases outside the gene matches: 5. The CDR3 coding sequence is TGTGCCAGCAGCGACAGGGTCAGCTCCTACAATGAGCAGTTCTTC. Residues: CASSDRVSSYNEQFF.

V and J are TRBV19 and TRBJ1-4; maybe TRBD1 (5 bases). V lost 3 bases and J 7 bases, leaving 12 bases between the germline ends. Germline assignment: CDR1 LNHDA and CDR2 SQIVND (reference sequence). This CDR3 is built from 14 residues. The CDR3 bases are TGTGCCAGTAGTATCCAGGGAGGGAGTGAAAAACTGTTTTTT. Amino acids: CASSIQGGSEKLFF.

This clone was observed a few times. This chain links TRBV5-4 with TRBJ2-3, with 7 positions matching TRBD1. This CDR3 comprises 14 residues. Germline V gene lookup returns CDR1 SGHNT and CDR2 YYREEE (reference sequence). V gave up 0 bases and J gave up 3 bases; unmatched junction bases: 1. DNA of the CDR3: TGTGCCAGCAGCTTGGCGGGACAGACAGATACGCAGTATTTT. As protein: CASSLAGQTDTQYF.

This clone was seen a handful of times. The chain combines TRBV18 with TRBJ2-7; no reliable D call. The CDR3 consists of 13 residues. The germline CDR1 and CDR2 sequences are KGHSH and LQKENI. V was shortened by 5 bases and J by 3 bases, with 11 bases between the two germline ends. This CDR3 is CASSLGTNYEQYF. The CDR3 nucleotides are TGTGCCAGCTCATTGGGCACTAACTACGAGCAGTACTTC. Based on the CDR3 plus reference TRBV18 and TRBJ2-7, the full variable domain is NAGVMQNPRHLVRRRGQEARLRCSPMKGHSHVYWYRQLPEEGLKFMVYLQKENIIDESGMPKERFSAEFPKEGPSILRIQQVVRGDSAAYFCASSLGTNYEQYFGPGTRLTVT.

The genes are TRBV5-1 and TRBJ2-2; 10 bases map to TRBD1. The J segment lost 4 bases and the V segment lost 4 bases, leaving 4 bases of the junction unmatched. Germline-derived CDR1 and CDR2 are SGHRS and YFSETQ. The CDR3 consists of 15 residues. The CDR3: CASSPTGGGTGELFF. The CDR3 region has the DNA TGCGCCAGCAGCCCGACAGGGGGCGGCACCGGGGAGCTGTTTTTT.

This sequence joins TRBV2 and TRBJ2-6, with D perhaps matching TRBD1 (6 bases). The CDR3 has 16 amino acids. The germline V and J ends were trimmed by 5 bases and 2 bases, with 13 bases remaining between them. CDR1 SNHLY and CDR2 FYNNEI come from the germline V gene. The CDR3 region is CASSQTRGPGANVLTF. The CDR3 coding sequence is TGTGCCAGCAGTCAAACCAGGGGCCCTGGGGCCAACGTCCTGACTTTC.

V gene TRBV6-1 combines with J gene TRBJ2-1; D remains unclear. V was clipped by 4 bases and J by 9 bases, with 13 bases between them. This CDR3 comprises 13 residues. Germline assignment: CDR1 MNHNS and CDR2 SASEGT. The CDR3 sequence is CASSVGWLAEQFF. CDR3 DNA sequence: TGTGCCAGCAGTGTAGGATGGTTGGCTGAGCAGTTCTTC.

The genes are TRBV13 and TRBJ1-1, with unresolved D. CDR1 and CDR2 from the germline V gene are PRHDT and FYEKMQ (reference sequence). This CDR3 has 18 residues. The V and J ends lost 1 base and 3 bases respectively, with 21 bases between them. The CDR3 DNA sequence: TGTGCCAGCAGCTTAGTATCCCCCCTGTGGGGAACGCACACTGAAGCTTTCTTT. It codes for CASSLVSPLWGTHTEAFF. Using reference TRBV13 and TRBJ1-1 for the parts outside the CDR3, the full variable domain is AAGVIQSPRHLIKEKRETATLKCYPIPRHDTVYWYQQGPGQDPQFLISFYEKMQSDKGSIPDRFSAQQFSDYHSELNMSSLELGDSALYFCASSLVSPLWGTHTEAFFGQGTRLTVV.

The CDR3 protein is CSVHRVLAGANEQFF. The CDR3 DNA reads TGCAGCGTTCATAGGGTACTAGCGGGAGCCAATGAGCAGTTCTTC. The V gene is TRBV29-1, the J gene TRBJ2-1; 11 bases are shared with TRBD2. CDR1 SQVTM and CDR2 ANQGSEA come from the germline V gene. The CDR3 is made up of 15 amino acids. Trimming cost V 5 bases and J 6 bases; bases outside gene matches: 9.

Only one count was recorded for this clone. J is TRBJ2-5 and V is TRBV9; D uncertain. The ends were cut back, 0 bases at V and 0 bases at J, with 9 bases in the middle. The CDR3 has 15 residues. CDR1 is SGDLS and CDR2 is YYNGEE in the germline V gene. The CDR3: CASSVGSSYQETQYF. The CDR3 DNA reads TGTGCCAGCAGCGTAGGTAGCTCGTACCAAGAGACCCAGTACTTC.

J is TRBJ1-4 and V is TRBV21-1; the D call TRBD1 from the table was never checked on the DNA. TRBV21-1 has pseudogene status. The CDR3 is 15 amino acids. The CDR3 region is CASSTWTGVDEKLFF. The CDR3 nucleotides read TGTGCCAGCAGCACTTGGACAGGGGTGGATGAAAAACTGTTTTTT.

CDR3 DNA sequence: TGCGCCAGCAGCCGGAGGACTAGCGGGAATCAAGAGACCCAGTACTTC. It encodes CASSRRTSGNQETQYF. The J gene is TRBJ2-5, the V gene TRBV4-1, with TRBD2 matching over 12 bases. Unmatched junction bases numbered 5, after V lost 4 bases and J lost 2 bases. Germline CDR1 MGHRA, CDR2 YSYEKL. There are 16 residues in the CDR3.

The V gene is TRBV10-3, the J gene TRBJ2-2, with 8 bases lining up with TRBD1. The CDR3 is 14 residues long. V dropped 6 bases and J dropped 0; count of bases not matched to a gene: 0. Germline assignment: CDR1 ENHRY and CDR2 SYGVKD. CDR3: CAIRQGANTGELFF. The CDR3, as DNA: TGTGCCATCAGACAGGGGGCGAACACCGGGGAGCTGTTTTTT.

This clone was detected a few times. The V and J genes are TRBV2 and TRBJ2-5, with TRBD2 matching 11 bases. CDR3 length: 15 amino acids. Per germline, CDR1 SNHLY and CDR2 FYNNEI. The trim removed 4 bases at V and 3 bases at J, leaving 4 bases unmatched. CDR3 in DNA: TGTGCCAGCAGTGCCACGGGACTAGCGGAAGAGACCCAGTACTTC. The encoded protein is CASSATGLAEETQYF.

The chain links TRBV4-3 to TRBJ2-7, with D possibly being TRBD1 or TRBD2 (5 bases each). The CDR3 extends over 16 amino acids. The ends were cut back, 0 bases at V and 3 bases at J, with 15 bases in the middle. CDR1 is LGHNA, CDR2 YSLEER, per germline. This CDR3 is CASSQELGRGNYEQYF. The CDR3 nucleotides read TGCGCCAGCAGCCAAGAACTCGGACGGGGCAACTACGAGCAGTACTTC.

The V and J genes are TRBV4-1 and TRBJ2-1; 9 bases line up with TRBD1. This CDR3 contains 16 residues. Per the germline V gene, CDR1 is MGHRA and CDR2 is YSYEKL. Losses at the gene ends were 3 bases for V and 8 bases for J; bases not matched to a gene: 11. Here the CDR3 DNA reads TGCGCCAGCAGCCAGGCGTGGGACAGGGTCTTCCATGAGCAGTTCTTC. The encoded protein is CASSQAWDRVFHEQFF.

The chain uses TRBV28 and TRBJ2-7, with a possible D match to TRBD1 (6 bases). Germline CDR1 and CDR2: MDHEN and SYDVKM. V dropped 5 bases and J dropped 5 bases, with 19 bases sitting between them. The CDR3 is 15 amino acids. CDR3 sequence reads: CASSPLQGIVHEQYF. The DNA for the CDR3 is TGTGCCAGCAGTCCCCTACAGGGTATCGTCCACGAGCAGTACTTC.

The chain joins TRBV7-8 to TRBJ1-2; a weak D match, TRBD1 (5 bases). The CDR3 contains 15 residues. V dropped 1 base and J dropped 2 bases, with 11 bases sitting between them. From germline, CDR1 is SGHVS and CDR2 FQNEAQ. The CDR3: CASSLVRGENYGYTF. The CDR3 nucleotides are TGTGCCAGCAGCTTAGTTAGGGGTGAGAACTATGGCTACACCTTC.